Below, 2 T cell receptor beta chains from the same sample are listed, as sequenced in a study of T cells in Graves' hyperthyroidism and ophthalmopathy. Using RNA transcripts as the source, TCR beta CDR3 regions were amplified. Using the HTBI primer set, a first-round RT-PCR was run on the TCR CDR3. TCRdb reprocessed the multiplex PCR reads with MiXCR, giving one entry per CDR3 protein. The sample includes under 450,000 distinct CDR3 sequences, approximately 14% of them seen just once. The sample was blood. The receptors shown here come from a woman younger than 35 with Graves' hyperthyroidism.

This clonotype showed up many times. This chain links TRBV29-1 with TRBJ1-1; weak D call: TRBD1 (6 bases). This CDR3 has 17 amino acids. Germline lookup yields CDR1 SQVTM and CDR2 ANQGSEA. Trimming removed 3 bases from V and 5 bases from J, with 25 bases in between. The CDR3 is CSVDQGWGKVGGTEAFF. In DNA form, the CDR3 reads TGCAGCGTTGACCAGGGGTGGGGTAAGGTTGGTGGAACTGAAGCTTTCTTT. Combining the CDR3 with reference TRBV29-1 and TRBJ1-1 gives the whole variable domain SAVISQKPSRDICQRGTSLTIQCQVDSQVTMMFWYRQQPGQSLTLIATANQGSEATYESGFVIDKFPISRPNLTFSTLTVSNMSPEDSSIYLCSVDQGWGKVGGTEAFFGQGTRLTVV.

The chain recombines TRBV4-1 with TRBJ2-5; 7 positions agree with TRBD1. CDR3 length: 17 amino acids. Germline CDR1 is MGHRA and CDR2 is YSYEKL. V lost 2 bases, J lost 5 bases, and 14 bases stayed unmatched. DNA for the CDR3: TGCGCCAGCAGCCAAACCGGACAGGCCCGCGCGGCGGAGACCCAGTACTTC. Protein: CASSQTGQARAAETQYF.